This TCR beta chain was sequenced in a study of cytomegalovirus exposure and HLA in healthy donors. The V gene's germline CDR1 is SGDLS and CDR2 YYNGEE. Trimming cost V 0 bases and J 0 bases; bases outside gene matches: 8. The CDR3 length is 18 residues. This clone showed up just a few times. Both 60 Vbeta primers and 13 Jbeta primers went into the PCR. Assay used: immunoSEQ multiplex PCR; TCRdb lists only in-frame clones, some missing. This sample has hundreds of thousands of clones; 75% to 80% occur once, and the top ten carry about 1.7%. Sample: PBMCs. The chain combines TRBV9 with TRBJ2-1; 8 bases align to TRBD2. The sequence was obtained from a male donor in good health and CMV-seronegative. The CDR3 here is CASSVAPGGASSYNEQFF. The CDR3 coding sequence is TGTGCCAGCAGCGTAGCGCCCGGGGGGGCAAGCTCCTACAATGAGCAGTTCTTC.